Each of the 22 T cell receptor beta chains below was sequenced from the same sample in a study of beta chain features in type 1 diabetes. The whole isolated RNA underwent reverse transcription, so sequencing captured expressed TCRB transcripts. TCRdb's table, derived via immunoSEQ multiplex PCR, lists solely in-frame clones and lacks some. The data show 900,000 or so clones, with about a sixth seen just once and around 0.02% held by the top ten. The specimen was naive CD4+ T cells from blood. The source is a woman aged 18-35 years in good health.

The chain carries TRBV11-1 and TRBJ2-3; 8 nucleotides match TRBD2. Per germline, CDR1 SGHAT and CDR2 FQDESV (reference sequence). This CDR3 region has 16 residues. The V and J ends lost 3 bases and 2 bases, in that order; junction bases with no gene match: 7. This CDR3 is CASSLGSSGTTDTQYF. CDR3 bases: TGTGCCAGCAGCTTGGGTAGTAGCGGGACCACAGATACGCAGTATTTT.

The chain uses TRBV7-9 and TRBJ2-1, with D perhaps TRBD2 (6 bases). CDR1 and CDR2 (germline): SEHNR, FQNEAQ (reference sequence). V lost 4 bases and J 7 bases, leaving 11 bases between the germline ends. The CDR3 is 13 residues long. The chain's CDR3 is CASSSRRGNEQFF. The CDR3 DNA reads TGTGCCAGCAGCTCTCGCCGGGGGAATGAGCAGTTCTTC.

The gene calls are TRBV15 and TRBJ1-4; 7 positions match TRBD1. After removal of 5 bases from V and 4 bases from J, the junction contained 4 bases not matched to a gene. The CDR3 length is 14 residues. Per germline, CDR1 LNHNV and CDR2 YYDKDF (reference sequence). CDR3 DNA: TGTGCCACCAGCGTACAGGGGATTAATGAAAAACTGTTTTTT. As protein: CATSVQGINEKLFF. Supplemented by reference TRBV15 and TRBJ1-4, the full variable domain reads DAMVIQNPRYQVTQFGKPVTLSCSQTLNHNVMYWYQQKSSQAPKLLFHYYDKDFNNEADTPDNFQSRRPNTSFCFLDIRSPGLGDTAMYLCATSVQGINEKLFFGSGTQLSVL.

This chain uses TRBV7-2 with TRBJ2-7; D is perhaps TRBD1 (6 bases). Germline loops: CDR1 SGHTA, CDR2 FQGNSA. The CDR3 runs 15 residues. V was trimmed by 1 base and J by 0 bases, leaving 10 bases between them. DNA of the CDR3: TGTGCCAGCAGCTTAGGACAGGCCTTCTCCTACGAGCAGTACTTC. Translating gives CASSLGQAFSYEQYF.

Only a few counts were recorded for this clone. The chain recombines TRBV13 with TRBJ2-7, with 10 bases fitting TRBD2. The CDR3 has 16 residues. V was clipped by 4 bases and J by 3 bases; unmatched bases: 9. Germline CDR1 PRHDT, CDR2 FYEKMQ (reference sequence). The CDR3 sequence: CASSSSVTSGNYEQYF. The CDR3 DNA follows: TGTGCCAGCAGCTCAAGCGTTACTAGCGGGAACTACGAGCAGTACTTC. The variable domain in full, completed from reference TRBV13 and TRBJ2-7, reads AAGVIQSPRHLIKEKRETATLKCYPIPRHDTVYWYQQGPGQDPQFLISFYEKMQSDKGSIPDRFSAQQFSDYHSELNMSSLELGDSALYFCASSSSVTSGNYEQYFGPGTRLTVT.

The chain recombines TRBV6-1 with TRBJ2-1; 7 positions match TRBD1. The CDR3 extends over 14 amino acids. With V trimmed by 3 bases and J by 6 bases, 5 bases remained unmatched. CDR1 is MNHNS, CDR2 SASEGT, per germline. The CDR3 spells CASSDHRGRNEQFF. CDR3 DNA: TGTGCCAGCAGTGATCACAGGGGCCGCAATGAGCAGTTCTTC.

This clone has only a few counts. The V gene is TRBV2, the J gene TRBJ1-3; D might be TRBD1 (5 bases). CDR1 is SNHLY, CDR2 FYNNEI, per germline. The V end lost 7 bases, the J end lost 1 base, and 11 bases lay between the germline ends. This CDR3 contains 14 residues. CDR3 protein: CASTGGISGNTIYF. The CDR3 DNA follows: TGTGCCAGCACCGGGGGGATTTCTGGAAACACCATATATTTT.

This clone was seen a few times. The rearrangement links TRBV6-5 to TRBJ2-2; no clear D gene. The CDR3 covers 16 residues. V lost 6 bases to trimming and J lost 0 bases, with 14 bases between them. CDR1 and CDR2 (germline): MNHEY, SVGAGI. The chain's CDR3 is CASRYLETPNTGELFF. DNA of the CDR3: TGTGCCAGCAGATACCTGGAGACACCGAACACCGGGGAGCTGTTTTTT.

The gene calls are TRBV7-8 and TRBJ2-1; 10 bases are shared with TRBD2. Per germline, CDR1 SGHVS and CDR2 FQNEAQ. The CDR3 is 13 residues long. Germline trimming cut 8 bases from V and 9 bases from J; bases unmatched to any gene: 7. CDR3: CASGAGGWGEQFF. Here the CDR3 DNA reads TGTGCCAGCGGAGCGGGAGGGTGGGGTGAGCAGTTCTTC.

The J gene is TRBJ2-1, the V gene TRBV7-2, with 8 bases lining up with TRBD2. Germline V gene data show CDR1 as SGHTA and CDR2 as FQGNSA. CDR3 length: 13 amino acids. Unmatched junction bases numbered 5, after V lost 9 bases and J lost 4 bases. This CDR3 is CASGASGYNEQFF. The CDR3 nucleotides are TGTGCCAGTGGGGCTAGCGGGTACAATGAGCAGTTCTTC.

This clone was counted between two and nine times. This sequence joins TRBV28 and TRBJ1-5, with D unclear. The length of the CDR3 is 14 residues. CDR1 is MDHEN, CDR2 SYDVKM, per germline. V was cut by 6 bases and J by 0 bases, with 9 bases left in between. CDR3 nucleotides: TGTGCCAGCAGCTGGGCAAGTAGCAATCAGCCCCAGCATTTT. Protein: CASSWASSNQPQHF. The variable domain in full, completed from reference TRBV28 and TRBJ1-5, reads DVKVTQSSRYLVKRTGEKVFLECVQDMDHENMFWYRQDPGLGLRLIYFSYDVKMKEKGDIPEGYSVSREKKERFSLILESASTNQTSMYLCASSWASSNQPQHFGDGTRLSIL.

There are a few counts of this clone. V is TRBV7-9 and J is TRBJ2-5; D gene uncertain. V was shortened by 0 bases and J by 7 bases, with 12 bases between the two germline ends. Germline CDR1 reads SEHNR; CDR2 reads FQNEAQ (reference sequence). The CDR3 length is 14 residues. CDR3 sequence: CASSLATPAGTQYF. The CDR3 nucleotides read TGTGCCAGCAGCTTAGCGACCCCAGCCGGGACCCAGTACTTC.

This clone was seen more than once but under ten times. The rearrangement uses TRBV28 and TRBJ2-3; 8 bases are a match to TRBD2. Germline CDR1 MDHEN, CDR2 SYDVKM. The CDR3 spans 19 residues. V was pared by 8 bases and J by 1 base, with 20 bases of the junction left unmatched. This chain's CDR3 is CASGGSTSDGRWGTDTQYF. In nucleotides, the CDR3 is TGTGCCAGCGGCGGTTCGACTAGCGACGGGAGATGGGGCACAGATACGCAGTATTTT.

The chain has TRBV7-3 and TRBJ2-7; D is undetermined. V was cut by 2 bases and J by 5 bases, with 13 bases left in between. CDR3 length: 14 amino acids. Germline values: CDR1 SGHTA, CDR2 FQGTGA. The CDR3: CASSLLRSTDEQYF. CDR3 in DNA: TGTGCCAGCAGCTTATTAAGGAGTACTGACGAGCAGTACTTC.

This clone was seen more than once but under ten times. This chain uses TRBV7-2 with TRBJ2-1; 10 bases match TRBD2. Germline loops: CDR1 SGHTA, CDR2 FQGNSA. CDR3 length: 16 amino acids. J was trimmed by 8 bases and V by 1 base; bases with no gene match: 8. CDR3 sequence (DNA): TGTGCCAGCAGCTTAGATAGCGGGAGGCTAATTCATGAGCAGTTCTTC. Translation gives CASSLDSGRLIHEQFF.

In this sample, this clone turned up a few times. The chain employs TRBV2 and TRBJ2-5; D uncertain. CDR3 length: 11 amino acids. V was shortened by 4 bases and J by 9 bases, with 9 bases between the two germline ends. Germline CDR1 SNHLY, CDR2 FYNNEI. The CDR3 bases are TGTGCCAGCAGTGTCCAAACGTCCCAGTACTTC. It is translated as CASSVQTSQYF.

The J gene is TRBJ2-1, the V gene TRBV5-1; TRBD2 is a possible D gene (6 bases). V lost 1 base to trimming and J lost 0 bases, with 11 bases between them. The CDR3 has 16 residues. Looked up from germline, CDR1 is SGHRS and CDR2 is YFSETQ. CDR3 in amino acids: CASSLFSGVSYNEQFF. DNA for the CDR3: TGCGCCAGCAGCTTGTTTTCGGGAGTCTCCTACAATGAGCAGTTCTTC. Drawing the rest from reference TRBV5-1 and TRBJ2-1, the complete variable domain is KAGVTQTPRYLIKTRGQQVTLSCSPISGHRSVSWYQQTPGQGLQFLFEYFSETQRNKGNFPGRFSGRQFSNSRSEMNVSTLELGDSALYLCASSLFSGVSYNEQFFGPGTRLTVL.

This chain connects TRBV5-4 to TRBJ1-4, with 12 bases aligning to TRBD1. V shed 3 bases, J shed 5 bases, and the junction held 2 bases outside the gene matches. There are 15 residues in the CDR3. Per the germline V gene, CDR1 is SGHNT and CDR2 is YYREEE (reference sequence). This CDR3 reads CASSWGTGGNEKLFF. CDR3 nucleotide sequence: TGTGCCAGCAGCTGGGGGACAGGGGGCAATGAAAAACTGTTTTTT.

This chain uses TRBV7-6 with TRBJ1-2; 7 bases are a match to TRBD1. Germline CDR1 reads SGHVS; CDR2 reads FNYEAQ. Trimming took 6 bases from V and 5 from J; bases not matched to a gene: 15. CDR3 length equals 16 residues. CDR3 sequence: CASSPLPGTAKYGYTF. The CDR3 DNA reads as TGTGCCAGCAGTCCCCTTCCCGGGACAGCCAAGTATGGCTACACCTTC.

V and J are TRBV15 and TRBJ2-5; TRBD2 aligns across 8 bases. Germline-derived CDR1 and CDR2 are LNHNV and YYDKDF (reference sequence). CDR3 size: 14 residues. J was trimmed by 1 base and V by 6 bases; bases with no gene match: 4. The CDR3 DNA sequence: TGTGCCACCAGAGGGCTAGCGGGCCAAGAGACCCAGTACTTC. The encoded protein is CATRGLAGQETQYF.

V usage is TRBV4-3 and J usage is TRBJ2-7, with 9 bases aligning to TRBD2. This CDR3 is 15 amino acids long. V shed 1 base and J 6 bases; nucleotides not matched to a gene: 7. Per the germline V gene, CDR1 is LGHNA and CDR2 is YSLEER. In DNA form, the CDR3 reads TGCGCCAGCAGCCAAGTTTTGGCTAGCGGGATCGAGCAGTACTTC. It encodes CASSQVLASGIEQYF.

This clone was seen a handful of times. The rearrangement uses TRBV5-8 and TRBJ2-7; 9 bases are shared with TRBD1. Germline values: CDR1 SGHTS, CDR2 YDEGEE. The V segment lost 0 bases and the J segment 1 base; nucleotides outside the gene matches: 11. The CDR3 sequence is 18 residues long. This CDR3 is CASSLAAGTGFWSYEQYF. CDR3 DNA: TGTGCCAGCAGCTTGGCTGCCGGGACAGGGTTTTGGTCCTACGAGCAGTACTTC.